These T cell receptor beta chains were read from a single sample in a study of T cells in Graves' hyperthyroidism and ophthalmopathy. TCRdb analysed the multiplex PCR reads with MiXCR anew, one entry per CDR3 protein. This table has approximately 400,000 distinct CDR3 sequences, more than 12% appearing once. Sequenced input: blood. The receptor set was obtained from a woman under 40 with Graves' hyperthyroidism. CDR3s include the opening cysteine and the closing phenylalanine or tryptophan.

J gene | V gene | CDR3 length | CDR3 protein
TRBJ2-7 | TRBV19 | 14 | CASSMVATTYEQYF
TRBJ1-1 | TRBV29-1 | 13 | CSVGQGANTEAFF
TRBJ2-1 | TRBV4-2 | 13 | CASSQEGTNEQFF
TRBJ2-7 | TRBV28 | 13 | CASKLALTYEQYF
TRBJ2-1 | TRBV18 | 13 | CASSPGVRGEQFF
TRBJ1-6 | TRBV7-2 | 16 | CASSREGRRVNSPLHF
TRBJ1-5 | TRBV7-8 | 13 | CASSQDRRQPQHF
TRBJ1-4 | TRBV7-3 | 15 | CASSLTSGGGEKLFF
TRBJ2-7 | TRBV14 | 15 | CASSRPTGGFYEQYF
TRBJ1-1 | TRBV18 | 15 | CASSPPIGGGTEAFF
TRBJ2-1 | TRBV7-3 | 13 | CASSSTLNNEQFF